The rows below give T cell receptor beta chains drawn from one sample of a study of T cells in Graves' hyperthyroidism and ophthalmopathy. TCRdb independently ran MiXCR on the multiplex PCR reads; one entry per CDR3 protein. The repertoire holds around 500,000 distinct CDR3 sequences, with less than 15% as singletons. The sample taken for sequencing was blood. These receptors all come from a woman in her forties with Graves' hyperthyroidism. Each CDR3 is given with its conserved first and last residue. The D gene is left open where the match is weak. Clone sizes are given selectively: once, few, many, or a class where the clone is expanded.

.	TRBV9	TRBJ2-2	.	CASSVEAGGELFF	TGTGCCAGCAGCGTAGAGGCCGGCGGGGAGCTGTTTTTT
TRBD1	TRBV6-1	TRBJ2-7	many	CASNEPGQGAYEQYF	TGTGCCAGCAACGAACCGGGACAGGGGGCGTACGAGCAGTACTTC
.	TRBV20-1	TRBJ2-5	.	CSARRDMYPVETQYF	TGCAGTGCTAGGCGGGACATGTATCCAGTGGAGACCCAGTACTTC
TRBD2	TRBV5-1	TRBJ2-1	.	CASSSGLTSGSSYNEQFF	TGCGCCAGCAGCTCAGGGTTGACTAGCGGGAGCTCCTACAATGAGCAGTTCTTC
.	TRBV19	TRBJ1-5	few	CASSMGGYWENQPQHF	TGTGCCAGTAGTATGGGGGGTTATTGGGAAAACCAGCCCCAGCATTTT
TRBD1	TRBV6-1	TRBJ1-1	many	CASSQGQGAAGTEAFF	TGTGCCAGCAGTCAGGGACAGGGGGCGGCGGGCACTGAAGCTTTCTTT
.	TRBV28	TRBJ1-2	few	CASSYNEGYTF	TGTGCCAGCAGCTATAACGAGGGCTACACCTTC
.	TRBV6-1	TRBJ1-1	many	CASSVEAAYTEAFF	TGTGCCAGCTCCGTGGAGGCGGCATACACTGAAGCTTTCTTT
.	TRBV12-3/TRBV12-4	TRBJ2-5	many	CASSLMGETQYF	TGTGCCAGCAGTTTAATGGGGGAGACCCAGTACTTC
.	TRBV19	TRBJ2-3	.	CASSIDPGTDTQYF	TGTGCCAGTAGTATAGATCCAGGTACAGATACGCAGTATTTT
.	TRBV25-1	TRBJ2-2	.	CASRVNKGNTGELFF	TGTGCCAGCAGAGTGAACAAGGGTAACACCGGGGAGCTGTTTTTT
TRBD1	TRBV5-6	TRBJ2-1	.	CASSPKGTGTGSYNEQFF	TGTGCCAGCAGCCCGAAGGGAACCGGGACAGGGTCCTACAATGAGCAGTTCTTC
TRBD1	TRBV6-6	TRBJ1-1	many	CASSYYQGAGTEAFF	TGTGCCAGCAGTTACTATCAGGGGGCTGGGACTGAAGCTTTCTTT
TRBD2	TRBV28	TRBJ2-3	many	CASSSSGPREDTQYF	TGTGCCAGCAGTTCTAGCGGCCCCCGCGAGGATACGCAGTATTTT
TRBD1	TRBV27	TRBJ2-7	many	CASSSKQGLWYEQYF	TGTGCCAGCAGCTCGAAACAGGGGCTTTGGTACGAGCAGTACTTC
.	TRBV5-6	TRBJ2-1	.	CVSSSGTRNEQFF	TGTGTCAGCAGCTCCGGGACTCGCAATGAGCAGTTCTTC